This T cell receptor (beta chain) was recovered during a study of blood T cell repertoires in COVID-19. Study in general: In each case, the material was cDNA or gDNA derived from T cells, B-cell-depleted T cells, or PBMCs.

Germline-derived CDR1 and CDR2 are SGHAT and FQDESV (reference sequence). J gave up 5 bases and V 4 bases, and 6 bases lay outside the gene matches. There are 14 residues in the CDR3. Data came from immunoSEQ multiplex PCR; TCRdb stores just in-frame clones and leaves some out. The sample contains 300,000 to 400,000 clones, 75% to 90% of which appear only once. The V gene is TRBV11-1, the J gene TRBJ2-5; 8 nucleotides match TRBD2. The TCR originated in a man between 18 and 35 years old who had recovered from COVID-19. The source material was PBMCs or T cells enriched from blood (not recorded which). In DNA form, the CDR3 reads TGTGCCAGCAGCTCAATAGCGGGATTGGAGACCCAGTACTTC. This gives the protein CASSSIAGLETQYF.